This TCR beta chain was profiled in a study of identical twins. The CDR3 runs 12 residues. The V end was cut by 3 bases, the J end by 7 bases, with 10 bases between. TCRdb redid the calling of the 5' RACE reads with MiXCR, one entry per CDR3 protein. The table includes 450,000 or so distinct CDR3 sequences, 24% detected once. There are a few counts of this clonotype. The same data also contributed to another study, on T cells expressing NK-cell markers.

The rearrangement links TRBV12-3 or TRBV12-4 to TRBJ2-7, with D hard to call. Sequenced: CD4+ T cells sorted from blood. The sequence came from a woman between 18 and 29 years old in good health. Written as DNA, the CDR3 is TGTGCCAGCAGTTTCGGTCGCGCGGAGCAGTACTTC. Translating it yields CASSFGRAEQYF.